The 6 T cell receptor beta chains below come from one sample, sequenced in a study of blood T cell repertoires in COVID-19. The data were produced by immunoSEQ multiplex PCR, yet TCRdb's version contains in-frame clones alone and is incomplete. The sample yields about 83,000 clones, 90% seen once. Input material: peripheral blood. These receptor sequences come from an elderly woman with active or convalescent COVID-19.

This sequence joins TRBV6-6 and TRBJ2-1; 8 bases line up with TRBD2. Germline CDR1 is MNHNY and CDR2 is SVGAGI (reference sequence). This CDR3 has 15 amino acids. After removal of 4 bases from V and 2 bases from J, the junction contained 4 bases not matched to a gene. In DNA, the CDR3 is TGTGCCAGCAGTTTCGGGACTAGGGCCTACAATGAGCAGTTCTTC. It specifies CASSFGTRAYNEQFF.

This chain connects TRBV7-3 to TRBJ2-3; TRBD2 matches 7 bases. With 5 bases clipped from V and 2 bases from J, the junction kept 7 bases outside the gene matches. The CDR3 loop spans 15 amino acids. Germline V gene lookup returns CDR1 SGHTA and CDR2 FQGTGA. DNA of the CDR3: TGTGCCAGCAGCACTCGGGGGGTTCCCACAGATACGCAGTATTTT. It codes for CASSTRGVPTDTQYF.

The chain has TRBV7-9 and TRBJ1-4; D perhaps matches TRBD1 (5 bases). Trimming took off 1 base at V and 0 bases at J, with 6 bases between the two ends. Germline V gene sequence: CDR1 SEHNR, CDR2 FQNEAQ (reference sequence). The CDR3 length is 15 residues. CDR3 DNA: TGTGCCAGCAGCTTAGAGGGGTCAACTAATGAAAAACTGTTTTTT. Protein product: CASSLEGSTNEKLFF.

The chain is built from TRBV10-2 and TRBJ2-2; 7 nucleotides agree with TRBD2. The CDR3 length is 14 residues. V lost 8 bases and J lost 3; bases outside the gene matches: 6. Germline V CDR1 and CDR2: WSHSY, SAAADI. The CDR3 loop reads CASRTSRYTGELFF. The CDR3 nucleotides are TGCGCCAGCCGGACTAGTCGGTACACCGGGGAGCTGTTTTTT.

The CDR3 reads CASSLSDIDSNQPQHF. The CDR3 region has the DNA TGTGCCAGCAGTTTATCGGACATTGATAGCAATCAGCCCCAGCATTTT. The rearrangement links TRBV28 to TRBJ1-5; tentative D call: TRBD1 (5 bases). The CDR3 runs 16 residues. Germline V gene data show CDR1 as MDHEN and CDR2 as SYDVKM. V was pared by 1 base and J by 0 bases, with 10 bases between.

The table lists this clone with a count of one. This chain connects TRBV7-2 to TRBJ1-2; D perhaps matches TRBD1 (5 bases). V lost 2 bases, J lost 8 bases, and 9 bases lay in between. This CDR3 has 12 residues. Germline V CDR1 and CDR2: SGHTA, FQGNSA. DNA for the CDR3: TGTGCCAGCAGCTTAAGTTCAGGGGGCTACACCTTC. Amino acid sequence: CASSLSSGGYTF.